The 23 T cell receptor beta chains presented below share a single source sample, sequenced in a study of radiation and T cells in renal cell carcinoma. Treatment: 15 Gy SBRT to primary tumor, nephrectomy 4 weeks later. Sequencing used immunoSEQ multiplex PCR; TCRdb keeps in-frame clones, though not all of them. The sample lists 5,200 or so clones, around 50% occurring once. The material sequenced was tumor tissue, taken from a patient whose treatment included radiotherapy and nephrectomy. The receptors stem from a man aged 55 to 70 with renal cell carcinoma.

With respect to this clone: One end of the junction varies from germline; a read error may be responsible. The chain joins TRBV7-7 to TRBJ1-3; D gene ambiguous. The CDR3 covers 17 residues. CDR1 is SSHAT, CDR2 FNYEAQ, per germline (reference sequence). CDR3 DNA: TGTGCTAGCAGCTTAGGGCAAGGACGGAACTCTGGAAACACCATATATTTT. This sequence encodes CASSLGQGRNSGNTIYF.

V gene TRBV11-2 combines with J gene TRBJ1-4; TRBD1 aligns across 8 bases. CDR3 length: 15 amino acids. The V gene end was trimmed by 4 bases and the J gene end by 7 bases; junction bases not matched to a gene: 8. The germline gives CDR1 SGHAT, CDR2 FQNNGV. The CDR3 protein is CASSSHYRGTEKLFF. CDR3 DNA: TGTGCCAGCAGCTCGCATTACAGGGGGACTGAAAAACTGTTTTTT.

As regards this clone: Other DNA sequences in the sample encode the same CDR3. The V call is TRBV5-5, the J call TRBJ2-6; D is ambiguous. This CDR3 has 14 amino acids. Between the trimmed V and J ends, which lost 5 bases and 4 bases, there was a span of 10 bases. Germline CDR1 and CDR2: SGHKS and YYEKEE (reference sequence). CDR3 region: CASSRSGGANVLTF. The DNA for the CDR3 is TGTGCCAGCAGTAGGTCGGGCGGGGCCAACGTCCTGACTTTC.

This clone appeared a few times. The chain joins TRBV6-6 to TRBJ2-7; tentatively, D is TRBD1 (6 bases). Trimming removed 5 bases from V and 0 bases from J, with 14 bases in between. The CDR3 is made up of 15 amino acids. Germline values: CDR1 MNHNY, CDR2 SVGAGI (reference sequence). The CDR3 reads CASSHVPDSSYEQYF. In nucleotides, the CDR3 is TGTGCCAGCAGTCACGTACCGGACAGCTCCTACGAGCAGTACTTC.

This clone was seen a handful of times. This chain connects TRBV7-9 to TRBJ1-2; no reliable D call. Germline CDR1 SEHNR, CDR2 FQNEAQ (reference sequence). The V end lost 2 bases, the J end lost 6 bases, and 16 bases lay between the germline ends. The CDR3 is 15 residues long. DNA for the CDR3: TGTGCCAGCAGCTTAACAAGTGCGCGCCAGGATGGCTACACCTTC. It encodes CASSLTSARQDGYTF.

The CDR3 protein is CASSNHRGTEAFF. In DNA form, the CDR3 reads TGTGCCAGCAGCAATCACAGGGGAACTGAAGCTTTCTTT. The rearrangement joins TRBV7-9 to TRBJ1-1; 7 positions agree with TRBD1. The CDR3 spans 13 residues. The ends lost 5 bases at V and 5 bases at J; junction bases unmatched: 5. Germline V gene data show CDR1 as SEHNR and CDR2 as FQNEAQ (reference sequence).

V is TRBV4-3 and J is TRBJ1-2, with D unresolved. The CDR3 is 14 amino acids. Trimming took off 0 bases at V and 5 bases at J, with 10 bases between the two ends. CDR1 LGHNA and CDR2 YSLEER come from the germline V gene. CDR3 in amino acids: CASSQDRVEYGYTF. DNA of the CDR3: TGCGCCAGCAGCCAAGATCGGGTGGAGTATGGCTACACCTTC.

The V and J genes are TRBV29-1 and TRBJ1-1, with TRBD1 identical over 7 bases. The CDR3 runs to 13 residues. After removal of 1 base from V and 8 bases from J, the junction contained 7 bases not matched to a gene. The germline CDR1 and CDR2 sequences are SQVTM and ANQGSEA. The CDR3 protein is CSVEVGTAGEAFF. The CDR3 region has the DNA TGCAGCGTTGAAGTTGGGACAGCCGGGGAAGCTTTCTTT. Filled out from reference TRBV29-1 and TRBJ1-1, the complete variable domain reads SAVISQKPSRDICQRGTSLTIQCQVDSQVTMMFWYRQQPGQSLTLIATANQGSEATYESGFVIDKFPISRPNLTFSTLTVSNMSPEDSSIYLCSVEVGTAGEAFFGQGTRLTVV.

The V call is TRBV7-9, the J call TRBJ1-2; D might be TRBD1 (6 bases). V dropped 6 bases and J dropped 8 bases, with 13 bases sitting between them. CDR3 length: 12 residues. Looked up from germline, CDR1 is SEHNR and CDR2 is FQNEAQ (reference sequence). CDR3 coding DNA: TGTGCCAGCAGACTGGACAGCCAGGGCTACACCTTC. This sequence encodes CASRLDSQGYTF.

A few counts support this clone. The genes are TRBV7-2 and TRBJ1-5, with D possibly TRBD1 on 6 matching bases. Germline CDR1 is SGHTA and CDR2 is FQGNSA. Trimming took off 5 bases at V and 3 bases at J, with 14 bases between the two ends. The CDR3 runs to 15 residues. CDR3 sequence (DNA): TGTGCCAGCAGCCCCCGGAGGGGGACCAATCAGCCCCAGCATTTT. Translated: CASSPRRGTNQPQHF.

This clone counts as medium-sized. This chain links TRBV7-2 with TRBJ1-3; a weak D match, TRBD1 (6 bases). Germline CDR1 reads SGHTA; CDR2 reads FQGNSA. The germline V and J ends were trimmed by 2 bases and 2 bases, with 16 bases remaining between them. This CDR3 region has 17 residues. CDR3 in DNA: TGTGCCAGCAGCTTATATGGTAGTACAGGGCCTGGAAACACCATATATTTT. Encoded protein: CASSLYGSTGPGNTIYF.

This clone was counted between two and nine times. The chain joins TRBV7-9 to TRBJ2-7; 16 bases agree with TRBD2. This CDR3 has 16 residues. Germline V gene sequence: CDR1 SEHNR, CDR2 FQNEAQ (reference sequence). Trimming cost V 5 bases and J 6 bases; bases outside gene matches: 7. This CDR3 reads CASSTGTSGRAIEQYF. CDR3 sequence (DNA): TGTGCCAGCAGCACCGGGACTAGCGGGAGGGCCATCGAGCAGTACTTC.

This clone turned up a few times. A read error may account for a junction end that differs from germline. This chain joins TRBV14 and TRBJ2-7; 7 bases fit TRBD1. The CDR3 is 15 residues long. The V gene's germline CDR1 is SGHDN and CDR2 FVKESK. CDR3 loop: CASSKDRVSSYEQYF. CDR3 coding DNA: TGTGCCAGCAGCAAAGACAGGGTCAGCTCCTACGAGCAGTACTTC.

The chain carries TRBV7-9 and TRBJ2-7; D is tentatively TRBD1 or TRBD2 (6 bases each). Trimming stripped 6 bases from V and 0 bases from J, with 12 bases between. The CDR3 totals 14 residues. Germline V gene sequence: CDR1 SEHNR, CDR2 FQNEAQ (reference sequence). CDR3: CASSQGGSSYEQYF. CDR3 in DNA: TGTGCCAGCAGTCAAGGGGGGTCCTCCTACGAGCAGTACTTC.

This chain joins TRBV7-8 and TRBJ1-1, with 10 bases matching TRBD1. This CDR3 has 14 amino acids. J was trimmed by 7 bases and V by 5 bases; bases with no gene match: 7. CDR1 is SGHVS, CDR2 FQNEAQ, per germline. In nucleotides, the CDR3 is TGTGCCAGCAGCACCTCGACAGGGGGCAGTGAAGCTTTCTTT. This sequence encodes CASSTSTGGSEAFF. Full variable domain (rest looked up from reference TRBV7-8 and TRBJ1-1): GAGVSQSPRYKVAKRGQDVALRCDPISGHVSLFWYQQALGQGPEFLTYFQNEAQLDKSGLPSDRFFAERPEGSVSTLKIQRTQQEDSAVYLCASSTSTGGSEAFFGQGTRLTVV.

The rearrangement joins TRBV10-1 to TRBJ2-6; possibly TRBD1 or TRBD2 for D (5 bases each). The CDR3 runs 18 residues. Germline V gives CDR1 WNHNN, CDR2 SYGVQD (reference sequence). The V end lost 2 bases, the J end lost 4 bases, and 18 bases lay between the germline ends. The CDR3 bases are TGCGCCAGCAGTGAGGGGCGCTCGGGACCGGTCGGGGCCAACGTCCTGACTTTC. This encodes CASSEGRSGPVGANVLTF.

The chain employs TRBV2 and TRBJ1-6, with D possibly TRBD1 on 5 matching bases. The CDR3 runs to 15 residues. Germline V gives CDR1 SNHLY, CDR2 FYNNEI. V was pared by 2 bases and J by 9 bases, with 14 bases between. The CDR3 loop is CASSEYPRGGSPLHF. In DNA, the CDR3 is TGTGCCAGCAGTGAATACCCGCGGGGGGGTTCACCCCTCCACTTT.

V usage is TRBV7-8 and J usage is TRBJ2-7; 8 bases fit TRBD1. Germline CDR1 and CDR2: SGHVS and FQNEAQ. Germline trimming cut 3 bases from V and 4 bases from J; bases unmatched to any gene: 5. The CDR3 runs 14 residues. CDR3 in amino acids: CASSLTGVTYEQYF. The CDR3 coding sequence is TGTGCCAGCAGCTTGACAGGGGTGACTTACGAGCAGTACTTC.

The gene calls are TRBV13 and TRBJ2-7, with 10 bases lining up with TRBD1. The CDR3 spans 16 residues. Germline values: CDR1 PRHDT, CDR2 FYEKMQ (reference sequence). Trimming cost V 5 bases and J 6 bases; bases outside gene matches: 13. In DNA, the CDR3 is TGTGCCAGCAGCCCCGACCCGGGACAGGGGATGTTCGAGCAGTACTTC. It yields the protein CASSPDPGQGMFEQYF.

The DNA of the CDR3 is TGCGCCAGCAGCCAATTGTCCTATAATTCACCCCTCCACTTT. This gives the protein CASSQLSYNSPLHF. The V and J genes are TRBV4-3 and TRBJ1-6, with D unclear. This CDR3 contains 14 residues. Germline V gives CDR1 LGHNA, CDR2 YSLEER. Trimming removed 2 bases at V and 1 base at J, with 3 bases between.

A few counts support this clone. CDR3 sequence: CASSPDGVAKLFF. The CDR3 DNA follows: TGTGCCAGCAGCCCAGACGGGGTGGCAAAACTGTTTTTT. This chain links TRBV7-6 with TRBJ1-4; D not resolved. This CDR3 has 13 amino acids. Trimming left V 5 bases short and J 10 bases short, with 14 bases between. Germline V lookup: CDR1 SGHVS, CDR2 FNYEAQ.

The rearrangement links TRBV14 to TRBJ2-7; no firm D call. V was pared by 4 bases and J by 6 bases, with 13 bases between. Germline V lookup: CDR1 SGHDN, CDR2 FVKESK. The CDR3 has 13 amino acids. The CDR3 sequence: CASSLAGVGEQYF. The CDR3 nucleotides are TGTGCCAGCAGCCTTGCCGGCGTCGGCGAGCAGTACTTC.

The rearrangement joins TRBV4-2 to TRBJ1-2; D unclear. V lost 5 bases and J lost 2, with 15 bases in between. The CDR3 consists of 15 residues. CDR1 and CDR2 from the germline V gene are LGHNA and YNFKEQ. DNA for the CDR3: TGTGCCAGCAGCTTAGTTTTTAGAGGGAACTATGGCTACACCTTC. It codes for CASSLVFRGNYGYTF.